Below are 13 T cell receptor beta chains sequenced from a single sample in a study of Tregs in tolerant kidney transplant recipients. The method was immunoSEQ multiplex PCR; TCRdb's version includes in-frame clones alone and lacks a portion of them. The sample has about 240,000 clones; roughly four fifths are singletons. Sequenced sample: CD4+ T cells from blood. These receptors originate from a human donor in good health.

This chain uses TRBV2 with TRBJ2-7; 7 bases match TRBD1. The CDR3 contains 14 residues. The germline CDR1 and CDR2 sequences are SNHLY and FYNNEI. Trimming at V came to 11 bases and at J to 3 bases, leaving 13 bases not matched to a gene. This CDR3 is CAGQQGTQGYEQYF. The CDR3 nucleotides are TGTGCCGGACAACAGGGGACCCAGGGCTACGAGCAGTACTTC.

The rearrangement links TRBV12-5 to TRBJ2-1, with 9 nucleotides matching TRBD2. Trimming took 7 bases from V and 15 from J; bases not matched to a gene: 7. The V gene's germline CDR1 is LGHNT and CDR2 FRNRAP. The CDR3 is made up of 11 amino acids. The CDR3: CASVLREGRFF. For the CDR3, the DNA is TGTGCTAGTGTTCTGCGGGAGGGTCGGTTCTTC.

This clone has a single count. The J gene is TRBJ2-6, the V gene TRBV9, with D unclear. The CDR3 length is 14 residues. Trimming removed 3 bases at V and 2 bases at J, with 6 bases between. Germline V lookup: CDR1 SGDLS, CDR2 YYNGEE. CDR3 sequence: CASSADPGANVLTF. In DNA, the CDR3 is TGTGCCAGCAGCGCGGACCCTGGGGCCAACGTCCTGACTTTC.

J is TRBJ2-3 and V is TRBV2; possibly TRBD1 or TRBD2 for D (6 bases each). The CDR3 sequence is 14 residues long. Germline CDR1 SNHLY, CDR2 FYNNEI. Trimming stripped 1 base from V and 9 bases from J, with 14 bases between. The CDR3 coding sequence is TGTGCCAGCAGTGAAGAGCAAGGGGGGACGACGCAGTATTTT. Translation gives CASSEEQGGTTQYF.

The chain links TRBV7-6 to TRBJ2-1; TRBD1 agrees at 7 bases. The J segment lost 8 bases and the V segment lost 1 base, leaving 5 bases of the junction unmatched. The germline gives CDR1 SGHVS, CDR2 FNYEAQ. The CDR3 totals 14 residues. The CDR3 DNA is TGTGCCAGCAGCTTAGGTTTAGGGGGCTATGAGCAGTTCTTC. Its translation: CASSLGLGGYEQFF.

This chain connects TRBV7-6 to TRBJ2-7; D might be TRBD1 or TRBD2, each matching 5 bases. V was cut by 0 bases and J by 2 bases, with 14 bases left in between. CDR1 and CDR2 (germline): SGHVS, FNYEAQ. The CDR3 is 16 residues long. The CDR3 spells CASSLAISGSPYEQYF. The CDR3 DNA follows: TGTGCCAGCAGCTTAGCGATCTCAGGGAGTCCCTACGAGCAGTACTTC.

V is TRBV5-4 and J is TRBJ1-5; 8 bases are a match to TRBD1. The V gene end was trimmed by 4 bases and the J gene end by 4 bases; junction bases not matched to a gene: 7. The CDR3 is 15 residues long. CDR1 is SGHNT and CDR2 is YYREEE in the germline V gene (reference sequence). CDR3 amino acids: CASSPGQGRNQPQHF. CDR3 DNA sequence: TGTGCCAGCAGCCCAGGACAGGGACGAAATCAGCCCCAGCATTTT.

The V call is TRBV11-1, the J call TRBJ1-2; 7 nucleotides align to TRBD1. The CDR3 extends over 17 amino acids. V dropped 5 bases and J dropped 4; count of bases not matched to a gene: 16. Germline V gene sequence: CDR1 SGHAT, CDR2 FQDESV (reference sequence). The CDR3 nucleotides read TGTGCCAGCAGCCCCCCTGACAGGGCCCTTGATGGCTATGGCTACACCTTC. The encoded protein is CASSPPDRALDGYGYTF.

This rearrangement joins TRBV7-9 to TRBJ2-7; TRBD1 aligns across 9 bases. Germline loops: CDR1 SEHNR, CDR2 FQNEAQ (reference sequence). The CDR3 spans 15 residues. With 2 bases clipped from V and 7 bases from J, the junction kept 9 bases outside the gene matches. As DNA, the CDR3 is TGTGCCAGCAGCTTAACCGGGACAGGGAGTGGAGAGCAGTACTTC. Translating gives CASSLTGTGSGEQYF. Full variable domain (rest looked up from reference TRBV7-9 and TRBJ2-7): DTGVSQNPRHKITKRGQNVTFRCDPISEHNRLYWYRQTLGQGPEFLTYFQNEAQLEKSRLLSDRFSAERPKGSFSTLEIQRTEQGDSAMYLCASSLTGTGSGEQYFGPGTRLTVT.

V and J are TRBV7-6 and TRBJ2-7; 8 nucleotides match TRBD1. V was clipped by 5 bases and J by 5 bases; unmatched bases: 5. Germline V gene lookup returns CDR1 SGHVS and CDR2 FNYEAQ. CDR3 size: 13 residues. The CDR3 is CASSAIQGDEQYF. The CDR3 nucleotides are TGTGCCAGCAGCGCCATACAGGGGGACGAGCAGTACTTC.

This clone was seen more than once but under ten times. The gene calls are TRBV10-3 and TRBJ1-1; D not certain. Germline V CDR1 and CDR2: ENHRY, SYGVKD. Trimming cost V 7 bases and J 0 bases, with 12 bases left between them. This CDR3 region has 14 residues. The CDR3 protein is CAIKGSAMNTEAFF. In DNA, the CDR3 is TGTGCCATCAAGGGTTCGGCCATGAACACTGAAGCTTTCTTT.

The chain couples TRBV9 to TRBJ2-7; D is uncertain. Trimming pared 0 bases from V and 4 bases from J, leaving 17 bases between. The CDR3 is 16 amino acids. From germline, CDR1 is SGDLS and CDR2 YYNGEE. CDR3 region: CASSVGDWNPAYEQYF. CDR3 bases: TGTGCCAGCAGCGTAGGGGATTGGAATCCAGCTTACGAGCAGTACTTC.

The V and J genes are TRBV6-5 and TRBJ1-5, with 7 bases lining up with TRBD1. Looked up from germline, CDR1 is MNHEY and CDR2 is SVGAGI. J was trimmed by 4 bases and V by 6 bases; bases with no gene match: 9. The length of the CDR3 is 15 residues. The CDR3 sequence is CASSPTRTGNQPQHF. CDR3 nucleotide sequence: TGTGCCAGCAGCCCCACCCGGACAGGTAATCAGCCCCAGCATTTT.